The clone carrying this TCR beta chain was seen repeatedly, ten times or more. The target antigen is unknown. Germline-derived CDR1 and CDR2 are SGDLS and YYNGEE. J gave up 6 bases and V 3 bases, and 7 bases lay outside the gene matches. This CDR3 is built from 15 residues. This sample was taken from a study of T cells after yellow fever vaccination. Overall study context: Those fractions that held only low numbers of cells were prepared using the SMART-Seq v4 Ultra Low Input RNA kit. Study results and caveats: Most clones from primary vaccination resurfaced after the booster (around 97% CD4, 88% CD8). Clonotypes shared by both compartments, CD4 and CD8, made up a small share.

5'RACE template switching generated TCR cDNA, adding a universal primer site and UMIs. MiXCR was run by TCRdb on the 5' RACE reads, yielding one entry per CDR3 protein. Altogether approximately 330,000 distinct CDR3 sequences are present, 4.1% being singletons, with the ten largest covering 20% to 25%. This TCR came from a man between 18 and 29 years old who received the YFV17D yellow fever vaccine. The sequenced sample was PBMCs, obtained 5 days after the yellow fever booster vaccination. The chain has TRBV9 and TRBJ2-4; 9 bases align to TRBD2. The CDR3 here is CASSAERGVRNIQYF. In nucleotides, the CDR3 is TGTGCCAGCAGCGCCGAGCGGGGGGTGAGAAACATTCAGTACTTC.